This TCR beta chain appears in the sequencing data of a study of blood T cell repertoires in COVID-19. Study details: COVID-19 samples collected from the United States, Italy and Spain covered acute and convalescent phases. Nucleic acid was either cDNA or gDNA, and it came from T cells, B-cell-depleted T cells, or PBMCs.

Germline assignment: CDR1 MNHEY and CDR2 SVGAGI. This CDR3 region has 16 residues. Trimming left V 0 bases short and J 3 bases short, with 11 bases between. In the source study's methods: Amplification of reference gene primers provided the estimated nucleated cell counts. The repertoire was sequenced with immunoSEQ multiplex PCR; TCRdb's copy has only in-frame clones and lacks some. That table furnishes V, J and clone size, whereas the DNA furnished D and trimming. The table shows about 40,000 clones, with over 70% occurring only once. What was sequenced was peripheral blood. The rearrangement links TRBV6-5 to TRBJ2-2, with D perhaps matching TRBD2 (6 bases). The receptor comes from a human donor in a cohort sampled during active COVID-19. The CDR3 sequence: CASSYSGGPYTGELFF. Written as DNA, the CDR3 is TGTGCCAGCAGTTACTCGGGAGGCCCGTACACCGGGGAGCTGTTTTTT.